The 8 T cell receptor beta chains given below trace back to one sample, sequenced in a study of shared clonotypes between healthy human individuals. Generated by immunoSEQ multiplex PCR, the TCRdb table keeps only in-frame clones and is missing some. The sample yields under 150,000 clones, around 66% seen once. The specimen was memory CD8+ T cells sorted from blood. Subset indicated: CD45RO+ cells pooled with CCR7-negative TemRA cells. These receptors were collected from a woman in her thirties in good health.

The J gene is TRBJ2-1, the V gene TRBV4-1; D gene uncertain. The CDR3 is made up of 13 amino acids. CDR1 and CDR2 (germline): MGHRA, YSYEKL. V lost 1 base and J lost 8, with 9 bases in between. The DNA for the CDR3 is TGCGCCAGCAGCCAAGTTGTTATCGATGAGCAGTTCTTC. It yields the protein CASSQVVIDEQFF.

In this sample, this clone turned up once. The chain joins TRBV6-1 to TRBJ2-7, with 7 bases matching TRBD1. Germline CDR1 and CDR2: MNHNS and SASEGT. This CDR3 comprises 15 residues. V lost 3 bases and J lost 3; bases outside the gene matches: 8. The CDR3 protein is CASSEGQLTYYEQYF. The CDR3 DNA is TGTGCCAGCAGTGAGGGACAGCTGACCTACTACGAGCAGTACTTC.

The rearrangement links TRBV27 to TRBJ2-1; a possible D gene is TRBD1 (6 bases). V was cut by 6 bases and J by 7 bases, with 13 bases left in between. Germline CDR1 is MNHEY and CDR2 is SMNVEV (reference sequence). This CDR3 spans 13 amino acids. The CDR3 DNA reads TGTGCCAGCAGCCGCGACAGGAGGAATGAGCAGTTCTTC. It specifies CASSRDRRNEQFF.

In its sample, this clone was seen once. The V and J genes are TRBV21-1 and TRBJ2-2; TRBD1, the D gene given by the table, was not confirmed from the DNA. TRBV21-1 is annotated as a pseudogene. This CDR3 is built from 15 residues. CDR3: CASSRQAENTGELFF. The CDR3 DNA reads TGTGCCAGCAGCCGCCAGGCTGAGAACACCGGGGAGCTGTTTTTT.

In regard to this clone: The same CDR3 also results from other DNA sequences found in this sample. The gene calls are TRBV14 and TRBJ2-5; D unclear. With the DNA end fitting TRBJ2-7 better, the J assignment may be wrong. The CDR3 is made up of 12 amino acids. Germline CDR1 SGHDN, CDR2 FVKESK. The CDR3 nucleotides are TGTGCCAGCAGCCCAGCTAACTACGAGCAGTACTTC. This gives the protein CASSPANYEQYF.

This clone was picked up a small number of times. The CDR3 sequence: CASSEAQLGNEQFF. The DNA for the CDR3 is TGTGCCAGCAGTGAAGCGCAGTTGGGCAATGAGCAGTTCTTC. The genes are TRBV2 and TRBJ2-1; D gene unclear. The CDR3 sequence is 14 residues long. Trimming cost V 0 bases and J 6 bases, with 9 bases left between them. The germline V gene has CDR1 SNHLY and CDR2 FYNNEI.

The rearrangement links TRBV14 to TRBJ2-1; maybe TRBD2 (6 bases). CDR3 length equals 12 residues. Germline CDR1 is SGHDN and CDR2 is FVKESK. The V end was cut by 3 bases, the J end by 10 bases, with 10 bases between. The CDR3 DNA follows: TGTGCCAGCAGCCATAGCGGCTGGGAGCAGTTCTTC. Translation gives CASSHSGWEQFF.

The chain's CDR3 is CASSESGGEHNEQFF. The CDR3, as DNA: TGTGCCAGCAGTGAATCGGGAGGTGAACACAATGAGCAGTTCTTC. V and J are TRBV6-4 and TRBJ2-1; 7 bases fit TRBD2. Losses at the gene ends were 3 bases for V and 5 bases for J; bases not matched to a gene: 7. The CDR3 extends over 15 amino acids. Germline CDR1 reads MRHNA; CDR2 reads SNTAGT.